This T cell receptor (beta chain) is from a study of immune heterogeneity within non-small cell lung tumors. This clonotype was seen only once. This CDR3 is 14 amino acids long. In germline, CDR1 is MNHNS, CDR2 SASEGT. Unmatched junction bases numbered 7, after V lost 7 bases and J lost 8 bases. With 32 V and 13 J primers, multiplex PCR amplified the TCR beta CDR3. One entry per CDR3 protein results from TCRdb running MiXCR on the multiplex PCR reads. Among about 11,000 distinct CDR3 sequences, 25% to 35% were seen once, and the ten largest hold 7.5% to 9.5%. The template for each sample was approximately 600 ng of genomic DNA, which had been extracted from bulk tumor tissue. Doctors removed several biopsies from each primary tumor during surgery, keeping them far apart. Patients with untreated, newly diagnosed non-small cell lung cancer underwent curative surgery.

The sample was lung tumor tissue. The sequence derives from a woman aged 55-75 years with non-small cell lung cancer. J is TRBJ2-4 and V is TRBV6-1; 11 bases fit TRBD2. CDR3 coding DNA: TGTGCCAGCAAAACTAGCGGGAGTGGGGACATTCAGTACTTC. Protein product: CASKTSGSGDIQYF.